This TCR beta chain was obtained from a study of shared clonotypes between healthy human individuals. Study conclusions and caveats: The genetic and exposure-history diversity represented was limited by few donors. Although depth was large, rarefaction showed that sequencing of the sorted subsets was incomplete.

Nashville, Tennessee was home to all donors, who were Caucasian adults. Into CD45RA+ naive and CD45RA-negative memory subsets, the CD4+ cells were split. Germline CDR1 LNHDA, CDR2 SQIVND (reference sequence). The CDR3 extends over 15 amino acids. Trimming stripped 5 bases from V and 2 bases from J, with 15 bases between. Clones were read by immunoSEQ multiplex PCR, and TCRdb kept only the in-frame ones, dropping some. Of under 2.5 million clones listed, around 92% are singletons. On this clone: Its antigen is unknown.

The origin of this receptor is a man aged 18-30 years in good health. Some clones in this sample may be carry-over from other donors' samples. Sample: naive CD4+ T cells from PBMCs. Subset meaning: CD45RA+ positively selected. The chain carries TRBV19 and TRBJ1-2, with D unresolved. CDR3 protein: CASSPSPGKNYGYTF. In nucleotides, the CDR3 is TGTGCCAGTAGTCCCTCCCCGGGGAAGAACTATGGCTACACCTTC.